These T cell receptor beta chains were read from a single sample in a study of blood T cell repertoires in COVID-19. Measured with immunoSEQ multiplex PCR; TCRdb has only the in-frame clones, and not every one. The top ten clones hold roughly 3% of a sample with just under 350,000 clones, under 95% of them seen once. The sample was peripheral blood. The receptor set was obtained from a young woman who had recovered from COVID-19. Each CDR3 is given with its conserved first and last residue. The D gene is left open where the match is weak. The size field is filled for only some rows; it gives once, few, many or a size class.

V gene	D gene	clone size	J gene	CDR3 DNA	CDR3 protein
TRBV2	TRBD1	NA	TRBJ2-2	TGTGCCAGCAGGGGGGACAGGGCGAACACCGGGGAGCTGTTTTTT	CASRGDRANTGELFF
TRBV5-4	NA	NA	TRBJ1-3	TGTGCCAGCAGCTTGCTCTCTGGAAACACCATATATTTT	CASSLLSGNTIYF
TRBV5-1	NA	NA	TRBJ2-1	TGCGCCAGCAGCTGGGGACTGGGTTACAATGAGCAGTTCTTC	CASSWGLGYNEQFF
TRBV18	TRBD1	NA	TRBJ2-1	TGTGCCAGCTCAGGGGGACAGGGGCAATACAATGAGCAGTTCTTC	CASSGGQGQYNEQFF
TRBV2	NA	few	TRBJ1-1	TGTGCCAGCAGTGAAATAGTGGCACAGGAGAACACTGAAGCTTTCTTT	CASSEIVAQENTEAFF
TRBV5-1	TRBD1	few	TRBJ1-2	TGCGCCAGCCACGGGACAGGCGAAGGGGACACCTTC	CASHGTGEGDTF
TRBV11-3	NA	NA	TRBJ1-2	TGTGCCAGCAGCGCATCCACCCGGGTCCCGTTCACCTTC	CASSASTRVPFTF
TRBV6-5	TRBD2	NA	TRBJ2-1	TGTGCCAGCAGTTATCAAGCGGGAACCTACAATGAGCAGTTCTTC	CASSYQAGTYNEQFF
TRBV29-1	TRBD2	NA	TRBJ2-1	TGCAGCGCCAGCGGGAGGACTTACAATGAGCAGTTCTTC	CSASGRTYNEQFF
TRBV9	NA	NA	TRBJ2-5	TGTGCCAGCAGCGTTGACCGGAACGGGGAGACCCAGTACTTC	CASSVDRNGETQYF
TRBV6-2/TRBV6-3	TRBD2	NA	TRBJ2-5	TGTGCCAGCAGTTACCCAAGACTAGCGGGGGACCAAGAGACCCAGTACTTC	CASSYPRLAGDQETQYF
TRBV20-1	NA	few	TRBJ1-2	TGCAGTGCTAGTTTAGGGGATGGCTACACCTTC	CSASLGDGYTF
TRBV29-1	TRBD2	NA	TRBJ2-5	TGCAGCGTTGTCTTAGCGGGAGTATCCCAAGAGACCCAGTACTTC	CSVVLAGVSQETQYF
TRBV12-5	TRBD2	NA	TRBJ2-3	TGTGCTAGTGGTTTGGTAGCGGGAGGAGGAGATACGCAGTATTTT	CASGLVAGGGDTQYF
TRBV24-1	NA	once	TRBJ2-3	TGTGCCACCAGTGGTGGGGCCACAGATACGCAGTATTTT	CATSGGATDTQYF
TRBV27	TRBD1	NA	TRBJ1-2	TGTGCCAGCAGTCTCAGACAGGGTTTGGCGTATGGCTACACCTTC	CASSLRQGLAYGYTF
TRBV6-5	NA	NA	TRBJ2-3	TGTGCCAGCAGTTCGACCGGGATCATCCCAGATACGCAGTATTTT	CASSSTGIIPDTQYF